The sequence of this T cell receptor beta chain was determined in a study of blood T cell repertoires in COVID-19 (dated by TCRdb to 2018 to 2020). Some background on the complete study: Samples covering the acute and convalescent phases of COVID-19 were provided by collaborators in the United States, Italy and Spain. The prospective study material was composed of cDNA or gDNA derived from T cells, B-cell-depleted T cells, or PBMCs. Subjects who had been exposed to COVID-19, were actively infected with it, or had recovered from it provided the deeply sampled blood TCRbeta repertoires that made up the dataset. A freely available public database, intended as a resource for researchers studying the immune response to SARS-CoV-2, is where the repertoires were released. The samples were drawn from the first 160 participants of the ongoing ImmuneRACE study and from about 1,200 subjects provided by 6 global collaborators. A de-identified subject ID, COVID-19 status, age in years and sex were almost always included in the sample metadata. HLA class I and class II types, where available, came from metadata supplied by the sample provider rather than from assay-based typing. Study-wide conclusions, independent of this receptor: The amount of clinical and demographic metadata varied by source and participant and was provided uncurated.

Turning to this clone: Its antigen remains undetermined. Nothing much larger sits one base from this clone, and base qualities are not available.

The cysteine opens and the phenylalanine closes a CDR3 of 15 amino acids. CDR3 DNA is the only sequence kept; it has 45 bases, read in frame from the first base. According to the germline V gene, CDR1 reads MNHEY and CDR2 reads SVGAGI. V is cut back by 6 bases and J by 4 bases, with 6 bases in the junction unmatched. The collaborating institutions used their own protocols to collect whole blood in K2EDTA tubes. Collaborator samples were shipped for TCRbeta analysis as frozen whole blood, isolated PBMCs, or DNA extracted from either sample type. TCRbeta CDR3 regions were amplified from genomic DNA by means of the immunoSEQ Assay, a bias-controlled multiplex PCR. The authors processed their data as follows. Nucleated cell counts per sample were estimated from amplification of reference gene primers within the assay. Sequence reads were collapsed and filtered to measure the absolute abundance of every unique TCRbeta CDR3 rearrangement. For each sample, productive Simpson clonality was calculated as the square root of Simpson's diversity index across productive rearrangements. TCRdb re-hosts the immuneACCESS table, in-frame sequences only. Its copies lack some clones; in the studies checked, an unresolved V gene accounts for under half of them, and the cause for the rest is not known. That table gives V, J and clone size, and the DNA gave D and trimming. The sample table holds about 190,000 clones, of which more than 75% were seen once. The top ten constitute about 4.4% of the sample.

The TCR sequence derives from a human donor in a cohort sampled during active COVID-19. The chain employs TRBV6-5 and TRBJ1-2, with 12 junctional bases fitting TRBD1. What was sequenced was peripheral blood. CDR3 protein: CASSDPGQGAYGYTF. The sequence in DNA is TGTGCCAGCAGCGATCCGGGACAGGGGGCCTATGGCTACACCTTC.